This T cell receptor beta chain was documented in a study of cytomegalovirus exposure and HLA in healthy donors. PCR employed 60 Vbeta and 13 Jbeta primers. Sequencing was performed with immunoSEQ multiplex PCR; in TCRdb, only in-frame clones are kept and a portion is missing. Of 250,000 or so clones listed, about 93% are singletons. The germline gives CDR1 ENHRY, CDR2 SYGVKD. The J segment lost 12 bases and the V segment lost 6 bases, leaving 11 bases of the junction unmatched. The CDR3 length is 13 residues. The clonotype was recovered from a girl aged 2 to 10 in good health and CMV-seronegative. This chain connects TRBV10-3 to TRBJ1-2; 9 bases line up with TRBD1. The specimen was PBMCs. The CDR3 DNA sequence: TGTGCCATCAGGACCGGGACAGGGTCTTCCGACACCTTC. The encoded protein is CAIRTGTGSSDTF.